This is a list of T cell receptor beta chains from one sample in a study of blood T cell repertoires in COVID-19. Libraries were prepared by immunoSEQ multiplex PCR; TCRdb keeps only in-frame clonotypes and omits some of them. This sample has about 140,000 clones; 84% occur once, and the top ten carry 5% to 6%. Sequenced input: PBMCs or T cells enriched from blood (not recorded which). These TCRs come from a middle-aged man with acute COVID-19. CDR3s include the opening cysteine and the closing phenylalanine or tryptophan. The D gene is left open where the match is weak. Expanded clones get a size class; other rows say once, few or many, or leave the size out.

>TRBV28|TRBJ1-5|NA|NA
TGTGCCAGCAGTCTGGGAGGGGGGAATCAGCCCCAGCATTTT
CASSLGGGNQPQHF
>TRBV3-1/TRBV3-2|TRBJ1-1|TRBD1|NA
TGTGCCAGCAGCCTAGCCAGGACAGGCTTTAACTCTGAAGCTTTCTTT
CASSLARTGFNSEAFF
>TRBV24-1|TRBJ2-1|NA|NA
TGTGCCACCTCCCCGGGGGACCGAACCCCCCATCCCAATGAGCAGTTCTTC
CATSPGDRTPHPNEQFF
>TRBV18|TRBJ1-2|TRBD1|NA
TGTGCCAGCTCACCATTACAGGGGGCGGAGGGCTACACCTTC
CASSPLQGAEGYTF
>TRBV11-2|TRBJ2-7|NA|once
TGTGCCAGCAGTTACACTCAGGGGCCCTACGAGCAGTACTTC
CASSYTQGPYEQYF
>TRBV5-1|TRBJ1-1|NA|NA
TGCGCCAGCAGCTTGTTGGGCGGGAGCACTGAAGCTTTCTTT
CASSLLGGSTEAFF
>TRBV25-1|TRBJ2-7|NA|NA
TGTGCCAGCAGTAACCCACAGGTGGCTGACTACGAGCAGTACTTC
CASSNPQVADYEQYF
>TRBV7-2|TRBJ2-7|TRBD1|NA
TGTGCCAGCAGCTTAACAGGGGTGGGCACTATCTCCTACGAGCAGTACTTC
CASSLTGVGTISYEQYF
>TRBV11-3|TRBJ2-1|NA|few
TGTGCCAGCAGCTCTTTCACTAGTGCCTACAATGAGCAGTTCTTC
CASSSFTSAYNEQFF
>TRBV7-9|TRBJ2-1|NA|NA
TGTGCCAGCAGCTTAGCGGACAGTCCTAATGAGCAGTTCTTC
CASSLADSPNEQFF
>TRBV10-2|TRBJ1-5|NA|once
TGCGCCAGCTCCTCCTCCCCGGAGCGAACAACTCATCCCCAGCATTTT
CASSSSPERTTHPQHF
>TRBV30|TRBJ1-1|NA|NA
TGTGCCTGGAGTGTCGAGCGGGGGACTGAAGCTTTCTTT
CAWSVERGTEAFF
>TRBV19|TRBJ2-1|TRBD1|NA
TGTGCCAGTAGTATTGGGACAGGCCCGAATGAGCAGTTCTTC
CASSIGTGPNEQFF
>TRBV18|TRBJ1-1|NA|NA
TGTGCCAGCTCACCACCGAACACCCAAGGGGCAGCTTTCTTT
CASSPPNTQGAAFF
>TRBV29-1|TRBJ2-1|TRBD2|once
TGCAGCGTTGAAGGGACTAGCGAAAATGAGCAGTTCTTC
CSVEGTSENEQFF
>TRBV28|TRBJ1-5|NA|NA
TGTGCCAGCACGTCGGGGAATCAGCCCCAGCATTTT
CASTSGNQPQHF